The rows below give T cell receptor beta chains drawn from one sample of a study of blood T cell repertoires in COVID-19. TCRdb keeps only in-frame clones here, not all; method: immunoSEQ multiplex PCR. The table records around 57,000 clones, approximately 86% of them present only once. The specimen sequenced was peripheral blood. The receptors come from a woman of 80 years or more with COVID-19, enrolled during active disease. The CDR3 runs from the conserved cysteine through the conserved F or W. D genes are given only for firm matches. The size entry is marked missing in some rows and otherwise reads once, few, many or a size class.

size	V	D	J	CDR3	DNA
.	TRBV2	.	TRBJ1-1	CASSYPGHLKGGTEAFF	TGTGCCAGCAGTTATCCGGGACACCTTAAAGGGGGCACTGAAGCTTTCTTT
once	TRBV3-1/TRBV3-2	.	TRBJ2-2	CASRRAASPGELFF	TGTGCCAGCCGCAGGGCCGCCAGTCCCGGGGAGCTGTTTTTT
.	TRBV14	TRBD1	TRBJ2-7	CASSRRGGRAWGQGSYEQYF	TGTGCCAGCAGCCGTCGAGGAGGTCGGGCATGGGGACAGGGGTCCTACGAGCAGTACTTC
.	TRBV27	.	TRBJ1-1	CASSYRLNTEAFF	TGTGCCAGCAGTTACCGGTTGAACACTGAAGCTTTCTTT
few	TRBV5-6	.	TRBJ1-4	CASSLRRGRNEKLFF	TGTGCCAGCAGCTTGCGCCGGGGGAGGAATGAAAAACTGTTTTTT
.	TRBV5-1	TRBD2	TRBJ2-3	CASSYGLAGGHTDTQYF	TGCGCCAGCAGCTACGGACTAGCGGGGGGGCACACAGATACGCAGTATTTT
.	TRBV2	.	TRBJ1-2	CASSDSGGLGTF	TGTGCCAGCAGTGATAGCGGAGGATTAGGGACCTTC
.	TRBV14	.	TRBJ2-7	CASSQDRVSYEQYF	TGTGCCAGCAGCCAAGATCGGGTATCCTACGAGCAGTACTTC
.	TRBV6-1	.	TRBJ1-5	CASSEASGQPQHF	TGTGCCAGCAGTGAAGCGTCGGGGCAGCCCCAGCATTTT
few	TRBV19	.	TRBJ1-2	CASTSGRGAGAYGYTF	TGTGCCAGTACCTCGGGGAGGGGCGCGGGAGCTTATGGCTACACCTTC
few	TRBV7-2	TRBD1	TRBJ1-1	CASSLDNRGAEAFF	TGTGCCAGCAGCTTAGATAACAGGGGGGCAGAAGCTTTCTTT
.	TRBV20-1	.	TRBJ2-1	CSAIYNEQFF	TGCAGTGCTATATACAATGAGCAGTTCTTC
.	TRBV6-1	TRBD1	TRBJ1-4	CASSETGRSNEKLFF	TGTGCCAGCAGTGAGACAGGGCGTTCTAATGAAAAACTGTTTTTT
few	TRBV27	.	TRBJ1-2	CASSWEGNYGYTF	TGTGCCAGCAGTTGGGAGGGTAACTATGGCTACACCTTC
.	TRBV7-9	TRBD1	TRBJ2-2	CASSFDRGIGSGELFF	TGTGCCAGCAGCTTTGACAGGGGGATCGGTAGCGGGGAGCTGTTTTTT
.	TRBV5-6	.	TRBJ1-1	CASSLNLITEAFF	TGTGCCAGCAGCTTGAATCTAATCACTGAAGCTTTCTTT
.	TRBV5-1	.	TRBJ2-5	CASSTVPGGGETQYF	TGCGCCAGCAGCACAGTACCCGGCGGAGGTGAGACCCAGTACTTC
.	TRBV10-3	.	TRBJ1-1	CAISGSGLNTEAFF	TGTGCCATCAGTGGATCAGGGCTGAACACTGAAGCTTTCTTT
.	TRBV4-2	.	TRBJ2-7	CASSPITGSNEQYF	TGTGCCAGCAGCCCGATTACAGGGAGCAACGAGCAGTACTTC
.	TRBV15	TRBD1	TRBJ2-7	CATSREGQGYEQYF	TGTGCCACCAGCAGAGAGGGACAGGGCTACGAGCAGTACTTC
once	TRBV10-3	TRBD2	TRBJ2-3	CAIRGAGTSTLDTQYF	TGTGCCATCAGGGGGGCCGGGACTAGTACATTAGATACGCAGTATTTT
.	TRBV19	.	TRBJ2-5	CASSIGAHKQETQYF	TGTGCCAGTAGTATAGGTGCCCACAAGCAAGAGACCCAGTACTTC
.	TRBV11-2	TRBD1	TRBJ2-5	CASSLLWNRGLGETQYF	TGTGCCAGCAGCCTGCTGTGGAACAGGGGGCTCGGAGAGACCCAGTACTTC
.	TRBV30	TRBD1	TRBJ1-5	CAWSRGSNQPQHF	TGTGCCTGGAGCAGGGGGAGCAATCAGCCCCAGCATTTT